Sequencing of this TCR beta chain was carried out in a study of cytomegalovirus exposure and HLA in healthy donors. The PCR used 60 Vbeta and 13 Jbeta primers. Assay: immunoSEQ multiplex PCR; the TCRdb copy retains only in-frame clones and omits some. The table records approximately 150,000 clones, around three quarters of them present only once. This CDR3 comprises 16 residues. The J segment lost 2 bases and the V segment lost 4 bases, leaving 11 bases of the junction unmatched. The germline V gene encodes CDR1 SGHRS and CDR2 YFSETQ. V usage is TRBV5-1 and J usage is TRBJ2-7; 8 bases are a match to TRBD1. Sequencing input: PBMCs. This clonotype was obtained from a male donor in good health and CMV-seronegative. The CDR3 DNA follows: TGCGCCAGCAGCGGACAGGGTGGGGGCGTCCCCTACGAGCAGTACTTC. This gives the protein CASSGQGGGVPYEQYF.